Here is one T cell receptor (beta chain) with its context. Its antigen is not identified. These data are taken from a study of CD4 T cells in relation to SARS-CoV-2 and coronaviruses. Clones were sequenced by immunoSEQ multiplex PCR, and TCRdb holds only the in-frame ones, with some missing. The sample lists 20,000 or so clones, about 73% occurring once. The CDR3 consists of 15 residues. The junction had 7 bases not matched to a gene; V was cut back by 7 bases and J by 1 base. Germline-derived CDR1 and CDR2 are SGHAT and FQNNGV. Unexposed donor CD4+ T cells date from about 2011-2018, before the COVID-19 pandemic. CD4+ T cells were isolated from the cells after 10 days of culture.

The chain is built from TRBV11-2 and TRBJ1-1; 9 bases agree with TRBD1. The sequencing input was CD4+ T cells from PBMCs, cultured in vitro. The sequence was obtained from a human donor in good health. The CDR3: CASKKTGGANTEAFF. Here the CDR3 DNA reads TGTGCCAGCAAAAAAACAGGGGGCGCGAACACTGAAGCTTTCTTT.